A single sample is the source of the 12 T cell receptor beta chains below, sequenced in a study of T-cell reconstitution after alpha-beta-depleted transplantation in children. Unique molecular identifiers were incorporated when the TCRbeta library was constructed. One entry per CDR3 protein results from TCRdb running MiXCR on the PCR reads. The table includes a few hundred thousand distinct CDR3 sequences, under 9.5% detected once. The source material was PBMCs from the stem cell graft donor, sampled from the stem cell graft. These TCRs come from a human donor who donated a stem cell graft to a child with acute lymphoblastic leukemia.

This clonotype was found a few times. The chain employs TRBV5-5 and TRBJ2-1; the match to TRBD2 covers 9 bases. Germline trimming cut 8 bases from V and 0 bases from J; bases unmatched to any gene: 6. The length of the CDR3 is 15 residues. CDR1 and CDR2 (germline): SGHKS, YYEKEE (reference sequence). The CDR3 here is CASRAGGFSYNEQFF. The CDR3 DNA is TGTGCCAGTAGAGCGGGGGGTTTCTCCTACAATGAGCAGTTCTTC.

This clonotype was observed a handful of times. This sequence joins TRBV6-2 or TRBV6-3 and TRBJ2-2; D remains ambiguous. V shed 2 bases and J shed 6 bases, with 10 bases lying between them. Germline lookup yields CDR1 MNHEY and CDR2 SVGEGT. The CDR3 covers 14 residues. CDR3 bases: TGTGCCAGCAGTTACCGCTCTGCCCCCGGGGAGCTGTTTTTT. It specifies CASSYRSAPGELFF.

This clonotype appeared a few times. The chain joins TRBV11-2 to TRBJ1-1, with D possibly being TRBD1 (5 bases). CDR1 is SGHAT, CDR2 FQNNGV, per germline. The V end was cut by 1 base, the J end by 9 bases, with 15 bases between. This CDR3 is 14 amino acids long. In nucleotides, the CDR3 is TGTGCCAGCAGCTTAGCTCTGAAGGGGCCCAAAGCTTTCTTT. Amino acid sequence: CASSLALKGPKAFF. Together with reference TRBV11-2 and TRBJ1-1, the CDR3 gives the full variable domain: EAGVAQSPRYKIIEKRQSVAFWCNPISGHATLYWYQQILGQGPKLLIQFQNNGVVDDSQLPKDRFSAERLKGVDSTLKIQPAKLEDSAVYLCASSLALKGPKAFFGQGTRLTVV.

The table lists this clonotype with many counts. The chain employs TRBV5-5 and TRBJ2-5; D tentatively reads TRBD1 or TRBD2 (6 bases each). V dropped 4 bases and J dropped 12 bases, with 16 bases sitting between them. Germline V lookup: CDR1 SGHKS, CDR2 YYEKEE (reference sequence). This CDR3 region has 12 residues. This chain's CDR3 is CASSRYGGEEYF. CDR3 nucleotide sequence: TGTGCCAGCAGCCGGTACGGGGGCGAAGAGTACTTC.

This clonotype was seen ten or more times. The chain carries TRBV6-2 or TRBV6-3 and TRBJ1-1, with D unresolved. CDR1 MNHEY and CDR2 SVGEGT come from the germline V gene. The CDR3 spans 14 residues. V was pared by 5 bases and J by 2 bases, with 12 bases between. The CDR3 nucleotides read TGTGCCAGCAGTAAACCGGGAAGCAACACTGAAGCTTTCTTT. Protein: CASSKPGSNTEAFF.

This clonotype was counted between two and nine times. Here the CDR3 reads CASSLETGNTIYF. As DNA, the CDR3 is TGTGCCAGCAGCTTAGAAACAGGAAACACCATATATTTT. This sequence joins TRBV11-2 and TRBJ1-3; no firm D call. CDR1 is SGHAT and CDR2 is FQNNGV in the germline V gene. The CDR3 extends over 13 amino acids. Trimming left V 0 bases short and J 4 bases short, with 4 bases between.

The rearrangement uses TRBV7-9 and TRBJ1-1, with TRBD1 matching over 12 bases. CDR1 is SEHNR and CDR2 is FQNEAQ in the germline V gene (reference sequence). The CDR3 has 14 amino acids. The V segment lost 8 bases and the J segment 3 bases; nucleotides outside the gene matches: 4. The CDR3: CASGGQGADTEAFF. The CDR3 DNA reads TGTGCCAGCGGGGGACAGGGGGCGGACACTGAAGCTTTCTTT.

The chain has TRBV5-1 and TRBJ1-2; D call uncertain. CDR1 is SGHRS, CDR2 YFSETQ, per germline. Trimming removed 2 bases at V and 8 bases at J, with 16 bases between. The length of the CDR3 is 14 residues. The CDR3: CASSFDGEVWGYTF. DNA of the CDR3: TGCGCCAGCAGCTTTGACGGGGAGGTTTGGGGCTACACCTTC.

The V and J genes are TRBV29-1 and TRBJ2-1, with 7 bases aligning to TRBD1. This CDR3 has 12 residues. Losses at the gene ends were 1 base for V and 8 bases for J; bases not matched to a gene: 2. From germline, CDR1 is SQVTM and CDR2 ANQGSEA. The CDR3 bases are TGCAGCGTTGAAGGGGACAGAGATGAGCAGTTCTTC. Residues: CSVEGDRDEQFF.

In this sample, this clonotype turned up many times. This CDR3 reads CASSSIGTGGCEQYF. CDR3 nucleotides: TGTGCCAGCAGTTCGATCGGGACAGGGGGCTGCGAGCAGTACTTC. The V and J genes are TRBV21-1 and TRBJ2-7; the table calls TRBD1, which could not be checked here. TRBV21-1 is marked as a pseudogene. The CDR3 sequence is 15 residues long.

The gene calls are TRBV15 and TRBJ2-5; D not certain. CDR3 length equals 14 residues. The V gene's germline CDR1 is LNHNV and CDR2 YYDKDF (reference sequence). The V and J ends lost 0 bases and 2 bases respectively, with 7 bases between them. The CDR3 DNA sequence: TGTGCCACCAGCAGAGATCTGGGGCAAGAGACCCAGTACTTC. Protein sequence: CATSRDLGQETQYF.

There are a few counts of this clonotype. The chain combines TRBV27 with TRBJ2-1; TRBD1 might be the D (6 bases). The length of the CDR3 is 13 residues. CDR1 and CDR2 (germline): MNHEY, SMNVEV (reference sequence). The ends were cut back, 6 bases at V and 8 bases at J, with 14 bases in the middle. CDR3 DNA: TGTGCCAGCAGCATACAGGGTGGGGATGAGCAGTTCTTC. Amino acids: CASSIQGGDEQFF.